The TCR beta chain described here comes from a study of monozygotic twins with inflammatory bowel disease. TCRalpha and TCRbeta cDNA was put through two nested PCRs of 16 and 9 cycles. TCRdb reprocessed the 5' RACE reads, keeping one entry per CDR3 protein, no DNA. The sample holds fewer than 400,000 distinct CDR3 sequences. The study's findings and limits: Twin pairs that were concordant did not differ from discordant pairs in repertoire similarity, possibly from limited power. Especially with disease activity, IBD patients shared fewer clonotypes with others than healthy twins did. On the inverse Simpson index, IBD patients scored lower for TCRbeta diversity than healthy co-twins.

Note on this clonotype: Its antigen is currently unknown.

This CDR3 contains 15 residues. The germline gives CDR1 MNHEY, CDR2 SVGEGT. The chain joins TRBV6-2 or TRBV6-3 to TRBJ1-5. The origin of this receptor is a human donor with ulcerative colitis or Crohn's disease, or a healthy co-twin of an affected twin (not recorded which). The specimen was blood. The CDR3 spells CASITAGAHNQPQHF.